Presented here are 3 T cell receptor beta chains from one specimen sequenced in a study of T cells after yellow fever vaccination. TCRdb independently ran MiXCR on the 5' RACE reads; one entry per CDR3 protein. The repertoire holds around 30,000 distinct CDR3 sequences, with 6.3% as singletons. The material was PBMCs, either bulk or a sorted T-cell subset (CD4+, CD8+, memory, or dextramer-sorted; not recorded which), obtained on the day of the yellow fever booster vaccination. All receptors come from a man aged 25-45 years who received the YFV17D yellow fever vaccine.

This clonotype is medium-sized in the sample. The rearrangement links TRBV6-5 to TRBJ2-2, with 9 bases that match TRBD1. CDR1 is MNHEY, CDR2 SVGAGI, per germline. Trimming cost V 6 bases and J 4 bases; bases outside gene matches: 9. CDR3 length: 16 amino acids. CDR3 sequence: CASSSGTGSPTGELFF. CDR3 sequence (DNA): TGTGCCAGCAGCTCCGGGACAGGGAGCCCCACCGGGGAGCTGTTTTTT.

This chain joins TRBV5-6 and TRBJ2-7; D is tentatively TRBD1 or TRBD2 (5 bases each). V gave up 3 bases and J gave up 2 bases, with 12 bases separating them. This CDR3 comprises 14 residues. Germline V gene sequence: CDR1 SGHDT, CDR2 YYEEEE. The CDR3 loop is CASSWEPGPYEQYF. In DNA, the CDR3 is TGTGCCAGCAGCTGGGAACCGGGGCCCTACGAGCAGTACTTC.

This clonotype was counted between two and nine times. V and J are TRBV7-2 and TRBJ2-1, with 12 bases matching TRBD2. V shed 5 bases and J 16 bases; nucleotides not matched to a gene: 6. CDR1 and CDR2 from the germline V gene are SGHTA and FQGNSA. The CDR3 has 12 residues. CDR3 sequence (DNA): TGTGCCAGCAGCCCGGGACTAGCGGGTTTCTTCTTC. It yields the protein CASSPGLAGFFF.